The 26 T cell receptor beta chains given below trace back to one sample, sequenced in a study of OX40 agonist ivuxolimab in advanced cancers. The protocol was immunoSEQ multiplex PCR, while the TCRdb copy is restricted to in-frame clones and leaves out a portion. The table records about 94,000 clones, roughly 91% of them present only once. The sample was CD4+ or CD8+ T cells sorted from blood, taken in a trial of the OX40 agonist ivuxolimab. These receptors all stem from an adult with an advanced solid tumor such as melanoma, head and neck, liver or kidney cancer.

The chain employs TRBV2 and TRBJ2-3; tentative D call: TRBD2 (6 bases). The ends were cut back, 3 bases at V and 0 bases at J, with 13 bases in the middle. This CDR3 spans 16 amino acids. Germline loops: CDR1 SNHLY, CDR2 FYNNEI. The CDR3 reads CASSDGGLPSTDTQYF. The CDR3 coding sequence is TGTGCCAGCAGTGATGGAGGGTTACCAAGCACAGATACGCAGTATTTT.

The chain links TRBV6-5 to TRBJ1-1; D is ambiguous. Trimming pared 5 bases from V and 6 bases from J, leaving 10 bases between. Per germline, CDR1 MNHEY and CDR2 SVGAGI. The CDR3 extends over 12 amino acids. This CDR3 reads CASSPVGPEAFF. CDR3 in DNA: TGTGCCAGCAGTCCCGTAGGGCCTGAAGCTTTCTTT.

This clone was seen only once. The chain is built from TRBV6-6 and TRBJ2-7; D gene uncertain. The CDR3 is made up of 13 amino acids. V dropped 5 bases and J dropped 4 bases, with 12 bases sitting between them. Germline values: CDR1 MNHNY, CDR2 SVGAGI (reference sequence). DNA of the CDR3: TGTGCCAGCAGTCGGGTCGGAACATACGAGCAGTACTTC. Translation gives CASSRVGTYEQYF.

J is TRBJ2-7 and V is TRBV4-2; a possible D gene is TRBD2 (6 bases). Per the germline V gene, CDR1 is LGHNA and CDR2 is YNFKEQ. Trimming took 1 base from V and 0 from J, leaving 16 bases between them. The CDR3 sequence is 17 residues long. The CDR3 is CASSQGQLGGRSYEQYF. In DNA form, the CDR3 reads TGTGCCAGCAGCCAAGGCCAGTTGGGAGGCCGCTCCTACGAGCAGTACTTC.

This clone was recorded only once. CDR3 loop: CATNWGFYEQYF. Here the CDR3 DNA reads TGTGCCACTAATTGGGGGTTCTACGAGCAGTACTTC. The chain joins TRBV6-1 to TRBJ2-7; D could derive from TRBD1 or TRBD2 (5 bases each). The CDR3 spans 12 residues. CDR1 MNHNS and CDR2 SASEGT come from the germline V gene. The ends were cut back, 10 bases at V and 3 bases at J, with 13 bases in the middle.

The CDR3 spells CATSAQGAGSNEQFF. The CDR3 DNA is TGTGCCACCTCCGCCCAGGGGGCTGGATCCAATGAGCAGTTCTTC. The rearrangement uses TRBV6-1 and TRBJ2-1; TRBD1 matches 8 bases. The CDR3 spans 15 residues. Germline V CDR1 and CDR2: MNHNS, SASEGT. The V gene end was trimmed by 10 bases and the J gene end by 6 bases; junction bases not matched to a gene: 14.

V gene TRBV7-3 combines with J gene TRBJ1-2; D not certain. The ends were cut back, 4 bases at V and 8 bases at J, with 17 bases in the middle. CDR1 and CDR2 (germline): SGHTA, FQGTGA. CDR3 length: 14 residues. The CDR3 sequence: CASSSTQAGQGYTF. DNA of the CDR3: TGTGCCAGCAGCTCGACCCAGGCGGGCCAGGGCTACACCTTC.

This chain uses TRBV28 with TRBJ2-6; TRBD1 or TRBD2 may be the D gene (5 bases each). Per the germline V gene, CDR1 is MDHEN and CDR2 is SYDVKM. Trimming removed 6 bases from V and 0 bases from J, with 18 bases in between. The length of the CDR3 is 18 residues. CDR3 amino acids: CASRPGTDTFSGANVLTF. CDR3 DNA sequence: TGTGCCAGCAGGCCTGGGACGGACACCTTCTCTGGGGCCAACGTCCTGACTTTC.

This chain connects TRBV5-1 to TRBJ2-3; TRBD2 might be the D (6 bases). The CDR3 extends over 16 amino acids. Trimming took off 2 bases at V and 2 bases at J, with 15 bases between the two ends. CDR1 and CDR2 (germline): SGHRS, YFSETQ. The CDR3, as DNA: TGCGCCAGCAGCTTCCACCGGGGACTGGACACAGATACGCAGTATTTT. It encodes CASSFHRGLDTDTQYF.

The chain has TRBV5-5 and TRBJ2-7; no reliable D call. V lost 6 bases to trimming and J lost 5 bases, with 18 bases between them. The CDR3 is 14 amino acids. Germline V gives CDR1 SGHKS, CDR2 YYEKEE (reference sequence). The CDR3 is CASMSGWADHEQYF. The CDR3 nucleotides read TGTGCCAGCATGAGTGGGTGGGCGGACCACGAGCAGTACTTC.

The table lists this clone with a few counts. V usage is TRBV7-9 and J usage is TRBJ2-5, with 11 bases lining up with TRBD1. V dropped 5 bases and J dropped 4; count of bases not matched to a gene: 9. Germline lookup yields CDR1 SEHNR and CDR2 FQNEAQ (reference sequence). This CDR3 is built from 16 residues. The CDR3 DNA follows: TGTGCCAGCAGCGTCGGACAGGGGGCGCGTTTAGAGACCCAGTACTTC. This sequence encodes CASSVGQGARLETQYF.

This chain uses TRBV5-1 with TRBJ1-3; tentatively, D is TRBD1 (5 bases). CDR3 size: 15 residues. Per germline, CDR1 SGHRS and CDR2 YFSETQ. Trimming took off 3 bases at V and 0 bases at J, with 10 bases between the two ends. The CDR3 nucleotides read TGCGCCAGCAGCTCCGGGGCCGTCTCTGGAAACACCATATATTTT. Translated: CASSSGAVSGNTIYF.

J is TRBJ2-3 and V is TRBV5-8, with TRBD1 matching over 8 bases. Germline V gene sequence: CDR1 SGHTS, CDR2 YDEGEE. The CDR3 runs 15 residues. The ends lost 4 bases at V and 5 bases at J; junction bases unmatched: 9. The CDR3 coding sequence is TGTGCCAGCAGCCTAGACAGGGGCTGGGGAGATACGCAGTATTTT. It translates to CASSLDRGWGDTQYF.

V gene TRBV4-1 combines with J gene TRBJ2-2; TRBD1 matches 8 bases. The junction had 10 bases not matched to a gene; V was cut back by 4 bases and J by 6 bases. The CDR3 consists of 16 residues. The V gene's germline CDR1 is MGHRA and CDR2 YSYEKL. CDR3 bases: TGCGCCAGCAGCCGCCCAGGGACAGGAGTCCCCGGGGAGCTGTTTTTT. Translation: CASSRPGTGVPGELFF.

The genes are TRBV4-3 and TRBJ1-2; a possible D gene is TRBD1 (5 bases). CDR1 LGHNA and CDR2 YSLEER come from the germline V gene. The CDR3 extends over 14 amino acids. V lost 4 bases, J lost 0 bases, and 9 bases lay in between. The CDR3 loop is CASSRDGANYGYTF. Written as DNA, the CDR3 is TGCGCCAGCAGCCGGGACGGGGCTAACTATGGCTACACCTTC.

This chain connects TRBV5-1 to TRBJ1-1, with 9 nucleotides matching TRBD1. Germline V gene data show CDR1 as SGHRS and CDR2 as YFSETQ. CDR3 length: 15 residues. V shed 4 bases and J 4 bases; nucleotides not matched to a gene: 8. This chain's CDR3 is CASSTDRGSSTEAFF. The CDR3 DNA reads TGCGCCAGCAGCACGGACAGGGGTTCGAGCACTGAAGCTTTCTTT.

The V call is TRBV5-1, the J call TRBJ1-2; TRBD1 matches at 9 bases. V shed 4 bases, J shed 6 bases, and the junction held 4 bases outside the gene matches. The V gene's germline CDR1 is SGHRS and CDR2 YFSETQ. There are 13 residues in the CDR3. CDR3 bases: TGCGCCAGCAGCCCCCGACAGGGGGATGGCTACACCTTC. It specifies CASSPRQGDGYTF.

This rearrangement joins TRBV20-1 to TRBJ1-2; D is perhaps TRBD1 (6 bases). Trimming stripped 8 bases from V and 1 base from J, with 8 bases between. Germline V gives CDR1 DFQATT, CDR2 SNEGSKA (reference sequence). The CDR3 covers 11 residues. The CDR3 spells CSTGSNYGYTF. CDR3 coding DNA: TGCAGTACAGGGAGTAACTATGGCTACACCTTC.

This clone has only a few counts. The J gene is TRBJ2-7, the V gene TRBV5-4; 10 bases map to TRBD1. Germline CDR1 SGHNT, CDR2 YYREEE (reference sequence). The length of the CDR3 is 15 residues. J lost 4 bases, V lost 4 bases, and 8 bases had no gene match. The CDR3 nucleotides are TGTGCCAGCAGCCCGGGGGGGACAGGGGTGTACGAGCAGTACTTC. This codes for CASSPGGTGVYEQYF. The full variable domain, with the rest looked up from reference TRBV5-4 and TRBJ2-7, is ETGVTQSPTHLIKTRGQQVTLRCSSQSGHNTVSWYQQALGQGPQFIFQYYREEENGRGNFPPRFSGLQFPNYSSELNVNALELDDSALYLCASSPGGTGVYEQYFGPGTRLTVT.

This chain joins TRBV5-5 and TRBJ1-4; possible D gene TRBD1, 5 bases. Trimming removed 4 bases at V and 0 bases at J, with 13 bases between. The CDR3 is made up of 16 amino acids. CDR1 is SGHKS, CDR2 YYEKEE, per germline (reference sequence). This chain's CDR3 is CASSGLSGSTNEKLFF. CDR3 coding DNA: TGTGCCAGCAGCGGACTGTCAGGGTCAACTAATGAAAAACTGTTTTTT. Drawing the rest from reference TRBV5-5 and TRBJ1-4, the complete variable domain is DAGVTQSPTHLIKTRGQQVTLRCSPISGHKSVSWYQQVLGQGPQFIFQYYEKEERGRGNFPDRFSARQFPNYSSELNVNALLLGDSALYLCASSGLSGSTNEKLFFGSGTQLSVL.

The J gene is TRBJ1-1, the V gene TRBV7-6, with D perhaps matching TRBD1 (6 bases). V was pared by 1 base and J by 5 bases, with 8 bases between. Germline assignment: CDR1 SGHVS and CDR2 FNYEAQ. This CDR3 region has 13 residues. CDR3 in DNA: TGTGCCAGCAGCTTAGGAGGGGGGACTGAAGCTTTCTTT. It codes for CASSLGGGTEAFF.

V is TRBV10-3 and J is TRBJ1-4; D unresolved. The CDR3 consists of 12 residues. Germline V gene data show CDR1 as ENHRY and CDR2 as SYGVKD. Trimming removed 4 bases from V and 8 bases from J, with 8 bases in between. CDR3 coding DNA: TGTGCCATCAGTGGGCAAGAGGAAAAACTGTTTTTT. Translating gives CAISGQEEKLFF.

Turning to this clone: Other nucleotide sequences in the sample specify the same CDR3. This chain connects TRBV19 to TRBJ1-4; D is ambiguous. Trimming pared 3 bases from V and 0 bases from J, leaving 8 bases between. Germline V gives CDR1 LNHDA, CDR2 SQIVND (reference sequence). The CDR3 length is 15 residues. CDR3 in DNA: TGTGCCAGTAGTATCTGGTCCGCAACTAATGAAAAACTGTTTTTT. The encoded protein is CASSIWSATNEKLFF. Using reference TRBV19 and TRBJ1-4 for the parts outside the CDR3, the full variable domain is DGGITQSPKYLFRKEGQNVTLSCEQNLNHDAMYWYRQDPGQGLRLIYYSQIVNDFQKGDIAEGYSVSREKKESFPLTVTSAQKNPTAFYLCASSIWSATNEKLFFGSGTQLSVL.

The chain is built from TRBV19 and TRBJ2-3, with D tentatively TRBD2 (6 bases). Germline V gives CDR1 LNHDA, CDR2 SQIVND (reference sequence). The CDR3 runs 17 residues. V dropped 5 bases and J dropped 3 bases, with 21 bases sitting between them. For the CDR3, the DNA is TGTGCCAGTAGTCCCTCTGAGGGGTTGGAGGGGACAGATACGCAGTATTTT. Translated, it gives CASSPSEGLEGTDTQYF.

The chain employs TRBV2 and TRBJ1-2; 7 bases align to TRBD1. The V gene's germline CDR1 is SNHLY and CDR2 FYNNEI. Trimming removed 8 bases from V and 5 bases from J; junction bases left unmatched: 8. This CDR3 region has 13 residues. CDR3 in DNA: TGTGCCAGCGATGGGACAGCTCAATATGGCTACACCTTC. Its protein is CASDGTAQYGYTF.

CDR3: CASSLTSAYEQYF. The CDR3 DNA follows: TGTGCCAGCAGCTTGACTAGCGCCTACGAGCAGTACTTC. This chain joins TRBV7-8 and TRBJ2-7; 8 bases fit TRBD2. V was clipped by 3 bases and J by 2 bases; unmatched bases: 0. CDR1 and CDR2 (germline): SGHVS, FQNEAQ. The CDR3 contains 13 residues.